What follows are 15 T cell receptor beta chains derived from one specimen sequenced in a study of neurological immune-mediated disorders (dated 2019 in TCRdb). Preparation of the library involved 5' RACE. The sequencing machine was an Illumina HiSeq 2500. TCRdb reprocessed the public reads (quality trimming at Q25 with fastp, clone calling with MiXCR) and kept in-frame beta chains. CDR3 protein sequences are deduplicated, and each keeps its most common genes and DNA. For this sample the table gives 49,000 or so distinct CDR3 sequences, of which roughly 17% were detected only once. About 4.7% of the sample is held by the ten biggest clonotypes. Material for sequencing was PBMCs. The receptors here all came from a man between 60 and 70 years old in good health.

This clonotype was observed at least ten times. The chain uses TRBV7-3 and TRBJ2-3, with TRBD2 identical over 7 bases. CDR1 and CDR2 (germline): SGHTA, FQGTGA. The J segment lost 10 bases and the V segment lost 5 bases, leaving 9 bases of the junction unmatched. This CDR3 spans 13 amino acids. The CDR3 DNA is TGTGCCAGCAGCGATCAGCGGGGAGGTGCGCAGTATTTT. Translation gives CASSDQRGGAQYF.

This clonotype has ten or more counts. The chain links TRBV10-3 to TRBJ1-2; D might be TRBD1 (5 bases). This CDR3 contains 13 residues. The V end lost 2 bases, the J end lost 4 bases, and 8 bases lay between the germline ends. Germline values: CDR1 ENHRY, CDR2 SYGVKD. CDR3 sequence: CAISEGGIYGYTF. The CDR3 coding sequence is TGTGCCATCAGTGAGGGGGGGATCTATGGCTACACCTTC.

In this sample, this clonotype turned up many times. CDR3 sequence: CSVRTTAPYGYTF. DNA of the CDR3: TGCAGTGTTCGTACTACCGCTCCCTATGGCTACACCTTC. This chain uses TRBV20-1 with TRBJ1-2, with no clear D. V lost 7 bases and J 4 bases, leaving 16 bases between the germline ends. CDR3 size: 13 residues. Germline V lookup: CDR1 DFQATT, CDR2 SNEGSKA (reference sequence).

CDR3 sequence reads: CASSVRENYNEQFF. CDR3 DNA sequence: TGCGCCAGCAGCGTCAGGGAAAACTACAATGAGCAGTTCTTC. The V and J genes are TRBV5-1 and TRBJ2-1, with D perhaps TRBD1 (5 bases). V was pared by 4 bases and J by 3 bases, with 11 bases between. CDR1 SGHRS and CDR2 YFSETQ come from the germline V gene. The CDR3 is 14 amino acids.

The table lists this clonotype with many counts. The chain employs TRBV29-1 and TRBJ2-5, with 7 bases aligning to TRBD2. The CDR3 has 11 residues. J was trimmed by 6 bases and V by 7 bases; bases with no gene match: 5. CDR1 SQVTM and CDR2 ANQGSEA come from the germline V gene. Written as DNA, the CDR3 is TGCAGCGCCCGACTAGCAAAGACCCAGTACTTC. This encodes CSARLAKTQYF.

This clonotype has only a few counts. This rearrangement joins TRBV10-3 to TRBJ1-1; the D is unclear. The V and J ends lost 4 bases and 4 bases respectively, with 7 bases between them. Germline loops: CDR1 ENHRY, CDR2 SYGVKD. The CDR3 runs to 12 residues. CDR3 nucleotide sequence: TGTGCCATCAGTGGGGAGGTCACTGAAGCTTTCTTT. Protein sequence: CAISGEVTEAFF.

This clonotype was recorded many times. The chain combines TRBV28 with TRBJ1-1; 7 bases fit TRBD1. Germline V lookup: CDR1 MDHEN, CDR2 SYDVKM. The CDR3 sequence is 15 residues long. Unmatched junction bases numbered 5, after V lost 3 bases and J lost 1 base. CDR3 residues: CASSLNRGGNTEAFF. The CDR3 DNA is TGTGCCAGCAGTTTGAACAGGGGCGGGAACACTGAAGCTTTCTTT.

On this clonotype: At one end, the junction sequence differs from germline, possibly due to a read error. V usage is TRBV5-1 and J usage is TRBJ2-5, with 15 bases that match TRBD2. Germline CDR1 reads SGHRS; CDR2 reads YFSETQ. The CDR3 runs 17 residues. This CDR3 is CASSFLGLAGGLETQYF. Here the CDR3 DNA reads TGCGCCAGCAGCTTTCTCGGACTAGCGGGAGGGTTGGAGACTCAGTACTTC.

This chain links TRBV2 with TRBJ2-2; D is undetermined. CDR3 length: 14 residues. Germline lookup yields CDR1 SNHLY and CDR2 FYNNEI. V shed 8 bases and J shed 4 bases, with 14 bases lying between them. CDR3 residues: CASCIRVSTGELFF. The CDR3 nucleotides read TGTGCCAGCTGTATTCGTGTGTCCACCGGGGAGCTGTTTTTT.

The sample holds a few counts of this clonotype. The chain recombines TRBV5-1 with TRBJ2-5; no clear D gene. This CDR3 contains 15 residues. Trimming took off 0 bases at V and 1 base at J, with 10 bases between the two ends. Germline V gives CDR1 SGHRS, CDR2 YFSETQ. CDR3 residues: CASSLGRSFQETQYF. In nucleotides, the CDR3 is TGCGCCAGCAGCTTGGGCAGGAGCTTCCAAGAGACCCAGTACTTC.

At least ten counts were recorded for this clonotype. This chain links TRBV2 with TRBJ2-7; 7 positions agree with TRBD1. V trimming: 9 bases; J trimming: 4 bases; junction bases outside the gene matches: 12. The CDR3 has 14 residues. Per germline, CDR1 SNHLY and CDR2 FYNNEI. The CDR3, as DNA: TGTGCCAGTTCTTCCGGGACAGAACCATACGAGCAGTACTTC. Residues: CASSSGTEPYEQYF.

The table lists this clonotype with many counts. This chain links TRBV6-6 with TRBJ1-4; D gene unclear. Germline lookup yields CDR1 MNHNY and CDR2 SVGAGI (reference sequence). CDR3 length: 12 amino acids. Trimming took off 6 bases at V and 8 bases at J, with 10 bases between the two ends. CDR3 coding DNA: TGTGCCAGCAGGGTTAGAATGGAAAAACTGTTTTTT. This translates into CASRVRMEKLFF.

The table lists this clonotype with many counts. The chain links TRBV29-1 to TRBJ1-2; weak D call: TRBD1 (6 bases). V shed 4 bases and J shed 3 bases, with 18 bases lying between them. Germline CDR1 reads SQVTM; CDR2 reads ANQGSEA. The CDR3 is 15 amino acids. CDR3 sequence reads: CSVVGEGGRDYGYTF. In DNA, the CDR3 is TGCAGCGTTGTGGGCGAAGGGGGGCGAGACTATGGCTACACCTTC.

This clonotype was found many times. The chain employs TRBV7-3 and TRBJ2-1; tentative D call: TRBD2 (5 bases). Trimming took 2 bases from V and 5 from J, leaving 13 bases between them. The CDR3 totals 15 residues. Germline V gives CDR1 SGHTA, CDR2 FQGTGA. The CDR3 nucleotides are TGTGCCAGCAGCTTACAAGGAGGAGCCCACAATGAGCAGTTCTTC. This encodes CASSLQGGAHNEQFF.

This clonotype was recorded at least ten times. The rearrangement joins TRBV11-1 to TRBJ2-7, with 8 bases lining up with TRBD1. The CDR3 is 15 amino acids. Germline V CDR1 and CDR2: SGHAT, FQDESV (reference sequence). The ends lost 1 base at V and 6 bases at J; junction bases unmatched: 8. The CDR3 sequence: CASSLGGQGMFEQYF. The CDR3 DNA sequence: TGTGCCAGCAGCTTAGGAGGACAGGGAATGTTCGAGCAGTACTTC.